This TCR beta chain emerged from a study of tumor and adjacent non-tumor tissue in lung cancer listed by TCRdb under 2018. Regarding the study in general: Of the cohort, eleven to twelve patients had adenocarcinoma, 2 had squamous cell carcinoma and 1 had small cell lung cancer. The roughly 15 enrolled patients, of whom 10 were men and 5 were women, were aged roughly 30 to 80 years and were diagnosed with TNM stage I to III disease. Sequencing generated a total of some 130 million productive TCRbeta reads, averaging approximately 4 million reads per sample. Bulk TCRbeta repertoires were compared between lung tumor tissue and matched distant non-tumor lung tissue obtained from 15 lung cancer patients. For each patient, one tumor sample and one normal lung sample were taken, giving about 29 paired specimens that underwent TCRbeta CDR3 sequencing. The paper's findings and limits, for the study overall: TCR diversity (inverse Simpson) was significantly higher in tumor than in normal lung tissue (about 400 vs 180, P = 0.0075, Mann-Whitney U test). Neither the sequencing platform nor unique molecular identifiers are named or mentioned anywhere in the methods. The cohort had only about 16 patients, and the authors noted that larger samples and more detailed clinical data are needed. A significantly larger cumulative share of the repertoire was made up by the top 100 clones in normal lung than in tumor tissue. Because peripheral blood was not sequenced, the blood TCRbeta repertoires of the lung cancer patients in the study went unexamined. Younger patients had significantly higher TCR diversity, and higher tumor TCR diversity was associated with shorter overall and disease-free survival.

Libraries came from multiplex PCR. The data were produced on an Illumina HiSeq 2500. TCRbeta libraries were constructed through three rounds of nested PCR with primers (Table S4) according to protocols modified from ARM-PCR. PCR products of 200-500 bp were gel-excised and purified with the QIAquick gel extraction kit before sequencing. In the authors' own workflow: Trimmomatic was used to clean the reads, FLASH was used to merge the reads into complete CDR3 sequences, and MiTCR was used to assign the reads to V(D)J germline segments. Clonal diversity was calculated as the inverse Simpson's index using VDJtools. A read counted as productive if the sequence was in-frame and lacked a premature stop codon. The public reads were reprocessed in TCRdb via fastp at Q25 and MiXCR, keeping in-frame beta chains. Each CDR3 protein appears once, grouped with its most common genes and DNA. TCRdb's processing, not the study's, gives the V and J calls here. The table for this sample lists over 100,000 distinct CDR3 sequences; 75% of them were counted only once. 30% to 45% of the sample rests with the top ten.

RNA was extracted from bulk unsorted tissue and checked for quality with a NanoDrop ND-1000 and an Agilent 2100. All donors had newly diagnosed lung cancer, had not received prior chemotherapy, and were admitted for thoracic surgery in China between August and November 2014. The study excluded patients who had received radiotherapy or chemotherapy before or who had another cancer at the same time. Surgical tissue pieces of about 1-2.2 cm3 were preserved in RNAlater solution and were kept at -80 degrees C until use. This clonotype was recorded once. The antigen it recognizes is unknown. One junction end does not reproduce the germline sequence, and a read error may be involved. Taken from cysteine to phenylalanine, the CDR3 has 13 residues. The DNA shown is the 39-base CDR3, in frame from base 1. According to the germline V gene (reference sequence), CDR1 reads DFQATT and CDR2 reads SNEGSKA.

Material: lung tumor tissue. This chain joins TRBV20-1 to TRBJ2-7, with no D gene named confidently. The TCR was taken from a woman aged 60-75 years with non-small cell lung cancer. This receptor has the CDR3 CSDAVLATYVQYF. The sequence in DNA is TGCAGTGACGCTGTCCTGGCGACCTACGTGCAGTACTTC.